The T cell receptor (beta chain) described here comes from a study of blood T cell repertoires in COVID-19. Background on the study: COVID-19 samples from acute and convalescent phases originated in the United States, Italy and Spain. In each case, the material was cDNA or gDNA derived from T cells, B-cell-depleted T cells, or PBMCs.

This clone has a single count. In the source study's methods: Nucleated cell number was recorded as an estimate derived from reference gene primer amplification. Assay used: immunoSEQ multiplex PCR; TCRdb lists only in-frame clones, some missing. Clone size and V and J calls were adopted from that table, with D and trimming inferred from the DNA. The sample yields more than 75,000 clones, roughly 88% seen once. Germline V gene data show CDR1 as SNHLY and CDR2 as FYNNEI. Trimming at V came to 5 bases and at J to 4 bases, leaving 0 bases not matched to a gene. The length of the CDR3 is 12 residues. This TCR was sampled from a woman aged 65 to 85 with acute or convalescent COVID-19. The chain combines TRBV2 with TRBJ1-2; the match to TRBD1 covers 8 bases. The material sequenced was peripheral blood. As DNA, the CDR3 is TGTGCCAGCAGTACAGGGGGCTATGGCTACACCTTC. It translates to CASSTGGYGYTF.